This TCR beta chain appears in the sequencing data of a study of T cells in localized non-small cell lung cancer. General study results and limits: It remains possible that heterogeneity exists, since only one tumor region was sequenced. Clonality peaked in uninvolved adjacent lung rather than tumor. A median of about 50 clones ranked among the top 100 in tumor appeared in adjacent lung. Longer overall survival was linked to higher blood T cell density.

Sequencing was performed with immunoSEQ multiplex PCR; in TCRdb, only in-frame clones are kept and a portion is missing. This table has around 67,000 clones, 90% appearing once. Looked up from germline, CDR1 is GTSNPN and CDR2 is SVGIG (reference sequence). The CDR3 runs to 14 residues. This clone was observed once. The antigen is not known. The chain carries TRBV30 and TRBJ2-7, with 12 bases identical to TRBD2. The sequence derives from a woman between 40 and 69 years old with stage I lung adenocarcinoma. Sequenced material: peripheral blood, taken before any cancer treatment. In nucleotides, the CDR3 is TGTGCTTCGACTAGCGGGAGTTTTATAAACGAGCAGTACTTC. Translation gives CASTSGSFINEQYF.